What follows are 16 T cell receptor beta chains derived from one specimen sequenced in a study of STAT5B mutations in CD4+ large granular lymphocyte leukemia. Sequencing used immunoSEQ multiplex PCR; TCRdb keeps in-frame clones, though not all of them. The repertoire holds 22,000 or so clones, with around 80% as singletons. The sample was CD4+ T cells from blood buffy coats. The receptors shown here come from a human donor in good health.

The chain uses TRBV15 and TRBJ1-4; possibly TRBD1 for D (6 bases). Between the trimmed V and J ends, which lost 2 bases and 5 bases, there was a span of 12 bases. In germline, CDR1 is LNHNV, CDR2 YYDKDF (reference sequence). The CDR3 extends over 15 amino acids. The CDR3 loop reads CATSRNRANNEKLFF. In DNA form, the CDR3 reads TGTGCCACCAGCAGAAACAGGGCCAACAATGAAAAACTGTTTTTT.

J is TRBJ1-3 and V is TRBV28, with 7 bases matching TRBD1. Germline V gene data show CDR1 as MDHEN and CDR2 as SYDVKM. This CDR3 is built from 16 residues. The junction had 8 bases not matched to a gene; V was cut back by 6 bases and J by 0 bases. CDR3 sequence: CASSPVGTVSGNTIYF. CDR3 sequence (DNA): TGTGCCAGCAGCCCGGTAGGGACAGTCTCTGGAAACACCATATATTTT.

The CDR3 DNA is TGTGCCAGCAGCCGCTACGGTAGCGGGGGGGCAGATACGCAGTATTTT. This encodes CASSRYGSGGADTQYF. The J gene is TRBJ2-3, the V gene TRBV7-2, with 11 bases matching TRBD2. After removal of 5 bases from V and 4 bases from J, the junction contained 8 bases not matched to a gene. CDR1 and CDR2 from the germline V gene are SGHTA and FQGNSA. CDR3 length equals 16 residues.

CDR3 region: CASSARQGWGNTIYF. The CDR3, as DNA: TGTGCCAGCAGTGCTCGACAGGGGTGGGGAAACACCATATATTTT. This chain joins TRBV28 and TRBJ1-3, with 8 bases lining up with TRBD1. Germline CDR1 MDHEN, CDR2 SYDVKM. The length of the CDR3 is 15 residues. The ends lost 5 bases at V and 4 bases at J; junction bases unmatched: 7.

The CDR3: CASSLGGGINQPQHF. The CDR3 coding sequence is TGCGCCAGCAGCTTGGGCGGGGGGATCAATCAGCCCCAGCATTTT. The chain uses TRBV5-1 and TRBJ1-5; D possibly corresponds to TRBD1 (5 bases). The CDR3 consists of 15 residues. The germline V gene encodes CDR1 SGHRS and CDR2 YFSETQ. Between the trimmed V and J ends, which lost 0 bases and 3 bases, there was a span of 10 bases.

The V gene is TRBV5-4, the J gene TRBJ2-2; D is ambiguous. V shed 2 bases and J shed 0 bases, with 5 bases lying between them. Germline V gene lookup returns CDR1 SGHNT and CDR2 YYREEE (reference sequence). The CDR3 spans 14 residues. The CDR3 nucleotides read TGTGCCAGCAGCTTTGTGTCGAACACCGGGGAGCTGTTTTTT. Its translation is CASSFVSNTGELFF.

V and J are TRBV4-3 and TRBJ2-3; 8 nucleotides align to TRBD2. V was pared by 0 bases and J by 5 bases, with 1 base of the junction left unmatched. Per the germline V gene, CDR1 is LGHNA and CDR2 is YSLEER. The CDR3 runs 14 residues. CDR3 nucleotide sequence: TGCGCCAGCAGCCAAGATCGGGGGGGAGATACGCAGTATTTT. Its translation is CASSQDRGGDTQYF.

This chain uses TRBV29-1 with TRBJ1-2, with 8 bases that match TRBD1. Trimming removed 5 bases from V and 1 base from J; junction bases left unmatched: 9. CDR1 and CDR2 (germline): SQVTM, ANQGSEA. This CDR3 is built from 15 residues. Here the CDR3 reads CSVTVRGLSNYGYTF. Here the CDR3 DNA reads TGCAGCGTTACGGTCAGGGGGCTAAGTAACTATGGCTACACCTTC.

This sequence joins TRBV30 and TRBJ1-6; D unresolved. In germline, CDR1 is GTSNPN, CDR2 SVGIG (reference sequence). The V end lost 5 bases, the J end lost 4 bases, and 9 bases lay between the germline ends. The CDR3 is 13 amino acids. The CDR3 loop reads CAWGSEYNSPLHF. CDR3 nucleotides: TGTGCCTGGGGGTCCGAGTATAATTCACCCCTCCACTTT.

The chain is built from TRBV18 and TRBJ2-7; 9 bases line up with TRBD1. Trimming cost V 6 bases and J 3 bases; bases outside gene matches: 9. The CDR3 loop spans 15 amino acids. Germline assignment: CDR1 KGHSH and CDR2 LQKENI. The DNA for the CDR3 is TGTGCCAGCTCTGAGGGGCCGGGACAGGGCTACGAGCAGTACTTC. The encoded protein is CASSEGPGQGYEQYF.

This clone is classed as medium-sized. V and J are TRBV18 and TRBJ2-1; D uncertain. The CDR3 has 12 amino acids. Germline V gene lookup returns CDR1 KGHSH and CDR2 LQKENI. With 3 bases removed from V and 9 bases from J, the gap between germline ends came to 9 bases. The DNA of the CDR3 is TGTGCCAGCTCACCCCTTAGCTCTGAGCAGTTCTTC. This sequence encodes CASSPLSSEQFF. Variable domain in full (rest from reference TRBV18 and TRBJ2-1): NAGVMQNPRHLVRRRGQEARLRCSPMKGHSHVYWYRQLPEEGLKFMVYLQKENIIDESGMPKERFSAEFPKEGPSILRIQQVVRGDSAAYFCASSPLSSEQFFGPGTRLTVL.

The V gene is TRBV2, the J gene TRBJ1-2; 8 bases are shared with TRBD1. The V gene's germline CDR1 is SNHLY and CDR2 FYNNEI. The CDR3 length is 17 residues. V gave up 8 bases and J gave up 3 bases; unmatched junction bases: 17. CDR3 amino acids: CASSTPPGQGDDYGYTF. CDR3 DNA: TGTGCCAGCTCAACCCCACCTGGACAGGGTGACGACTATGGCTACACCTTC.

This chain links TRBV30 with TRBJ2-5; D is uncertain. Matching the DNA end better, TRBJ2-7 makes the J call doubtful. From germline, CDR1 is GTSNPN and CDR2 SVGIG (reference sequence). This CDR3 region has 12 residues. This chain's CDR3 is CAWSVGWYEQYF. In nucleotides, the CDR3 is TGTGCCTGGAGCGTGGGGTGGTACGAGCAGTACTTC.

V and J are TRBV11-1 and TRBJ2-1, with D perhaps given as TRBD1 or TRBD2 (5 bases each). The germline V and J ends were trimmed by 6 bases and 7 bases, with 16 bases remaining between them. Germline values: CDR1 SGHAT, CDR2 FQDESV (reference sequence). This CDR3 is 14 amino acids long. The CDR3 sequence is CASRSPGPRNEQFF. CDR3 nucleotide sequence: TGTGCCAGCAGAAGTCCGGGACCCCGAAATGAGCAGTTCTTC.

The chain couples TRBV2 to TRBJ2-5, with a tentative D call TRBD2 (7 bases). This CDR3 spans 14 amino acids. Trimming pared 4 bases from V and 2 bases from J, leaving 11 bases between. Germline-derived CDR1 and CDR2 are SNHLY and FYNNEI. CDR3 nucleotide sequence: TGTGCCAGCAGTGGGGGGGGCGGGCAAGAGACCCAGTACTTC. Its translation: CASSGGGGQETQYF.

This sequence joins TRBV27 and TRBJ2-7, with D possibly TRBD2 on 7 matching bases. V lost 2 bases to trimming and J lost 3 bases, with 23 bases between them. Germline V lookup: CDR1 MNHEY, CDR2 SMNVEV (reference sequence). CDR3 length: 18 residues. CDR3 in amino acids: CASSLRSTPGGPNYEQYF. CDR3 coding DNA: TGTGCCAGCAGTTTAAGATCTACCCCCGGGGGGCCAAACTACGAGCAGTACTTC.